The present T cell receptor (beta chain) was sequenced within a study of blood T cell repertoires in COVID-19. Study in general: Some COVID-19 samples were acute and others convalescent; all came from the United States, Italy and Spain. T cells, B-cell-depleted T cells, or PBMCs provided the cDNA or gDNA that served as material.

In the study's own analysis: Reference gene primer amplification gave nucleated cell count estimates. Method: immunoSEQ multiplex PCR; TCRdb's copy keeps in-frame clones and lacks some. V, J and clone size are taken as reported in that table, and D and trimming were inferred from the DNA itself. The top ten clones hold approximately 1.5% of a sample with 70,000 or so clones, roughly nine tenths of them seen once. The sample consisted of peripheral blood. The receptor's source is a man between 45 and 60 years old with acute or convalescent COVID-19.

This chain's CDR3 is CASGTWVGGNWEQFF. The CDR3 DNA reads as TGTGCCAGCGGAACATGGGTGGGAGGCAATTGGGAGCAGTTCTTC. V usage is TRBV7-9 and J usage is TRBJ2-1, with a tentative D call TRBD2 (6 bases). With 8 bases removed from V and 10 bases from J, the gap between germline ends came to 24 bases. Germline loops: CDR1 SEHNR, CDR2 FQNEAQ (reference sequence). This CDR3 region has 15 residues.